These 8 T cell receptor beta chains came from one sample sequenced in a study of blood T cell repertoires in COVID-19. Produced via immunoSEQ multiplex PCR; TCRdb's table is partial and in-frame only. Altogether about 70,000 clones are present, around 86% being singletons, with the ten largest covering about 11%. Source material: peripheral blood. All receptors derive from a woman aged 18-35 years with acute or convalescent COVID-19.

The rearrangement links TRBV2 to TRBJ1-2; TRBD1 might be the D (5 bases). Trimming removed 6 bases at V and 8 bases at J, with 22 bases between. CDR1 is SNHLY and CDR2 is FYNNEI in the germline V gene. The CDR3 extends over 15 amino acids. Here the CDR3 DNA reads TGTGCCAGCAGGGAGTGGCAGGGAGGGCTTGGGGGCTACACCTTC. It is translated as CASREWQGGLGGYTF.

This clone was seen more than once but under ten times. This chain connects TRBV5-4 to TRBJ2-1; 9 bases are a match to TRBD2. This CDR3 is built from 14 residues. After removal of 3 bases from V and 3 bases from J, the junction contained 1 base not matched to a gene. The germline V gene encodes CDR1 SGHNT and CDR2 YYREEE (reference sequence). The CDR3 sequence is CASSYSGGYNEQFF. DNA of the CDR3: TGTGCCAGCAGCTATAGCGGGGGCTACAATGAGCAGTTCTTC.

The rearrangement joins TRBV12-3 or TRBV12-4 to TRBJ1-5; D gene uncertain. The CDR3 is 13 amino acids. The ends were cut back, 5 bases at V and 0 bases at J, with 5 bases in the middle. The CDR3 DNA reads TGTGCCAGCAGTACAAATAGCAATCAGCCCCAGCATTTT. It translates to CASSTNSNQPQHF.

The chain uses TRBV15 and TRBJ1-5; possibly TRBD1 for D (5 bases). Trimming left V 1 base short and J 6 bases short, with 10 bases between. The CDR3 loop spans 14 amino acids. Germline values: CDR1 LNHNV, CDR2 YYDKDF (reference sequence). In DNA form, the CDR3 reads TGTGCCACCAGCAGAGTGGGGCTTGGTCAGCCCCAGCATTTT. Translated: CATSRVGLGQPQHF. The full variable domain, completed using reference TRBV15 and TRBJ1-5, is DAMVIQNPRYQVTQFGKPVTLSCSQTLNHNVMYWYQQKSSQAPKLLFHYYDKDFNNEADTPDNFQSRRPNTSFCFLDIRSPGLGDTAMYLCATSRVGLGQPQHFGDGTRLSIL.

The CDR3 loop reads CASSRGQGGDTQYF. The CDR3 nucleotides read TGTGCCAGCAGTCGAGGACAGGGTGGAGATACGCAGTATTTT. V and J are TRBV28 and TRBJ2-3, with 8 bases fitting TRBD1. The CDR3 runs 14 residues. Germline assignment: CDR1 MDHEN and CDR2 SYDVKM. V dropped 5 bases and J dropped 5; count of bases not matched to a gene: 6.

This clone appeared a few times. V usage is TRBV4-2 and J usage is TRBJ1-4; 11 bases agree with TRBD1. Germline CDR1 is LGHNA and CDR2 is YNFKEQ. V lost 0 bases, J lost 4 bases, and 10 bases stayed unmatched. CDR3 length: 19 amino acids. The CDR3 sequence is CASSQDLGTGGGFNEKLFF. Written as DNA, the CDR3 is TGTGCCAGCAGCCAAGATCTAGGGACAGGGGGAGGGTTTAATGAAAAACTGTTTTTT.

The rearrangement uses TRBV12-3 or TRBV12-4 and TRBJ2-5; 7 nucleotides match TRBD1. V lost 6 bases and J lost 5; bases outside the gene matches: 3. The CDR3 covers 12 residues. CDR3 nucleotide sequence: TGTGCCAGCAGGGGACAGCCGGAGACCCAGTACTTC. Amino acid sequence: CASRGQPETQYF.

The chain combines TRBV30 with TRBJ2-2, with unresolved D. Looked up from germline, CDR1 is GTSNPN and CDR2 is SVGIG (reference sequence). CDR3 size: 11 residues. V was pared by 7 bases and J by 0 bases, with 3 bases between. The chain's CDR3 is CASANTGELFF. The CDR3 region has the DNA TGTGCCTCTGCGAACACCGGGGAGCTGTTTTTT.